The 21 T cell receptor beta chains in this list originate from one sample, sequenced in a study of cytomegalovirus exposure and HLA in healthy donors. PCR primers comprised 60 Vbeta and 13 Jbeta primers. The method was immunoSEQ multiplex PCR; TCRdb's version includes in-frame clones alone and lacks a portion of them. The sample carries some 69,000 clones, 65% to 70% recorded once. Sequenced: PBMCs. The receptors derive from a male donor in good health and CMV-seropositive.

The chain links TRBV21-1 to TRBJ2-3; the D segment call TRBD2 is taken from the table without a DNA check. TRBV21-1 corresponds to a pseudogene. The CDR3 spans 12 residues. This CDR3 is CASSTGADTQYF. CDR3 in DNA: TGTGCCAGCAGCACGGGGGCAGATACGCAGTATTTT.

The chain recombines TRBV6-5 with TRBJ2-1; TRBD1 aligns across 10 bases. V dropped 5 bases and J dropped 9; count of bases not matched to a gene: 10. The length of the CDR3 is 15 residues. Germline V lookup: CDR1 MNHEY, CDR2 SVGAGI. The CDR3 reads CASSPGTGEGSEQFF. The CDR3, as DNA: TGTGCCAGCAGTCCCGGGACAGGGGAGGGAAGTGAGCAGTTCTTC.

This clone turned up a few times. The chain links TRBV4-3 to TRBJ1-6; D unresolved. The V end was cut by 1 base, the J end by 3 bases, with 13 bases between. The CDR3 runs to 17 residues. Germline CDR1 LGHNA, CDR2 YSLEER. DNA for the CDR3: TGCGCCAGCAGCCAAGGGCATCGGGGAAGCTATAATTCACCCCTCCACTTT. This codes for CASSQGHRGSYNSPLHF.

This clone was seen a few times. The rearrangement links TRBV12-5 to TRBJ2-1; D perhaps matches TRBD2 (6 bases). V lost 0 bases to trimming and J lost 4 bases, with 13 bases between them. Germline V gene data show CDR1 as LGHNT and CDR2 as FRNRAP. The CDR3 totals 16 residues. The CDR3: CASGLVLVAVYNEQFF. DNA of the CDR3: TGTGCTAGTGGTTTGGTACTGGTAGCGGTGTACAATGAGCAGTTCTTC.

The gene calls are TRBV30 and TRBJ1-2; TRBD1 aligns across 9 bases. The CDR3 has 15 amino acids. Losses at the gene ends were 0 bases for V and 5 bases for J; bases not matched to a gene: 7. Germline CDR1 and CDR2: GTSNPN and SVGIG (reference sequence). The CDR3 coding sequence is TGTGCCTGGAGTGTACGGGACAGGGTCCGATATGGCTACACCTTC. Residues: CAWSVRDRVRYGYTF.

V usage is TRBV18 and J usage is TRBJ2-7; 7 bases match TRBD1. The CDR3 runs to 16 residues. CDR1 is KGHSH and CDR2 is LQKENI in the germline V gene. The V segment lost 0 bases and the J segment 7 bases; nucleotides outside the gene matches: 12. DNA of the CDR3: TGTGCCAGCTCACCACCAACACGACAGGGAACGGGGGAGCAGTACTTC. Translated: CASSPPTRQGTGEQYF.

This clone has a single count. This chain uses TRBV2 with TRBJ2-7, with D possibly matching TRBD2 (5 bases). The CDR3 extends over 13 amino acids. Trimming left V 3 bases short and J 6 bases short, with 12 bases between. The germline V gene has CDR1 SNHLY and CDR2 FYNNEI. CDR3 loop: CASSEEARGEQYF. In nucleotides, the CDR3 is TGTGCCAGCAGTGAGGAGGCAAGAGGCGAGCAGTACTTC.

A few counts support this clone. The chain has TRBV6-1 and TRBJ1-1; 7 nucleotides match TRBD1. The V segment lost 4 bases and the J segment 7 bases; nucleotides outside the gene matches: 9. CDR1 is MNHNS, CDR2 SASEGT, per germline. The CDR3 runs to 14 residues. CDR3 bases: TGTGCCAGCAGTGGGGGTGGGACAGTAGTTGAAGCTTTCTTT. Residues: CASSGGGTVVEAFF.

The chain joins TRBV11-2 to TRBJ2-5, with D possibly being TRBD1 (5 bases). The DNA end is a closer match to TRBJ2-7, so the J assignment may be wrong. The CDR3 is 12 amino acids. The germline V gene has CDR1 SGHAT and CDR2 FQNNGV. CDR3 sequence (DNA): TGTGCCAGCAGCCCGACAGCGTACGAGCAGTACTTC. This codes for CASSPTAYEQYF.

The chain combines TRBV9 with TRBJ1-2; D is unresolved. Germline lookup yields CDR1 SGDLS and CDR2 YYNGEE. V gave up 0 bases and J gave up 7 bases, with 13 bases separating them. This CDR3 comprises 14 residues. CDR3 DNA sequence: TGTGCCAGCAGCGTAGCGAGGTGGGGAGGTGGCTACACCTTC. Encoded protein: CASSVARWGGGYTF.

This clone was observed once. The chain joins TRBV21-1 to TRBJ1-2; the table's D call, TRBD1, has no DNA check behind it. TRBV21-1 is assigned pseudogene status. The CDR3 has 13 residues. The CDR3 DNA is TGTGCCAGCAGCAAACACAATAACTATGGCTACACCTTC. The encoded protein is CASSKHNNYGYTF.

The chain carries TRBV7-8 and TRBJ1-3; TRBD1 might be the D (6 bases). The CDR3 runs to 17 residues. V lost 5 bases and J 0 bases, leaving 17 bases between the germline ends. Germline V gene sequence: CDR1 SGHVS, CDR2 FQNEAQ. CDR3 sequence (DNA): TGTGCCAGCAGCCCCAACTCACGGACAGTCTCTGGAAACACCATATATTTT. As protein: CASSPNSRTVSGNTIYF. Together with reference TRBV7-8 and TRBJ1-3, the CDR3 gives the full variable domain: GAGVSQSPRYKVAKRGQDVALRCDPISGHVSLFWYQQALGQGPEFLTYFQNEAQLDKSGLPSDRFFAERPEGSVSTLKIQRTQQEDSAVYLCASSPNSRTVSGNTIYFGEGSWLTVV.

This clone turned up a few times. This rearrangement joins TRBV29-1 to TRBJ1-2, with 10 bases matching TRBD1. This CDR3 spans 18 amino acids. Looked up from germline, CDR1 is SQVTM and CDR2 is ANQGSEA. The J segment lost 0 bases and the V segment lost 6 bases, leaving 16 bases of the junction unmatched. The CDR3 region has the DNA TGCAGCGTCGCGAGCCCGGGACAGGGGTCAAACACTAACTATGGCTACACCTTC. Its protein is CSVASPGQGSNTNYGYTF.

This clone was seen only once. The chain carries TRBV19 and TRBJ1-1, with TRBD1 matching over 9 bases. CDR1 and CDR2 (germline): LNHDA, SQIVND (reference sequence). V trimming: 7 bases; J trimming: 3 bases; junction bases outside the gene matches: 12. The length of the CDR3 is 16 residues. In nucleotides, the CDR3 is TGTGCCAGTACCCTACAGGGGGCGAGGATGTACACTGAAGCTTTCTTT. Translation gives CASTLQGARMYTEAFF.

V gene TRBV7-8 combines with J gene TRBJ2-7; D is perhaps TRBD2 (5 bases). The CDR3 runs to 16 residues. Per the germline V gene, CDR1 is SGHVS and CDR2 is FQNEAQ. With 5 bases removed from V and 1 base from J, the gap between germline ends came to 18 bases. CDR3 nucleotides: TGTGCCAGCAGCCGCACTAGTGGGTGGAGTTCCTACGAGCAGTACTTC. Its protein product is CASSRTSGWSSYEQYF.

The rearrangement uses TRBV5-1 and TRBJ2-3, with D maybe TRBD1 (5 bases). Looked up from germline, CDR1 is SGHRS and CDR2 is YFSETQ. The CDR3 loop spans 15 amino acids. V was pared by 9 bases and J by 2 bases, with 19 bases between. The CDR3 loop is CATKKQMGHTDTQYF. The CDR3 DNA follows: TGCGCCACCAAAAAACAAATGGGGCACACAGATACGCAGTATTTT.

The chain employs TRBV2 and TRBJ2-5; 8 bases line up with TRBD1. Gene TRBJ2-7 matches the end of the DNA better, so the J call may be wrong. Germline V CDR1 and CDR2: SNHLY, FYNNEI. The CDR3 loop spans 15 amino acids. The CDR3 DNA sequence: TGTGCCAGCCGCGACCGGACAGGGAGTATGTACGAGCAGTACTTC. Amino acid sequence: CASRDRTGSMYEQYF.

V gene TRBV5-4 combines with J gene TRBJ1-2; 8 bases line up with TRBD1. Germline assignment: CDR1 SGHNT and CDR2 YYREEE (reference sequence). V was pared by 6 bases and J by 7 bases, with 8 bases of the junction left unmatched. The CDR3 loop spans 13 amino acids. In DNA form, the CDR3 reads TGTGCCAGCACCCCGGACAGGGAAGGTGGCTACACCTTC. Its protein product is CASTPDREGGYTF.

DNA of the CDR3: TGTGCCAGCAGTTTATCTCAGGGGGCTGGCGAGCAGTACTTC. Residues: CASSLSQGAGEQYF. The J gene is TRBJ2-7, the V gene TRBV28; 8 bases align to TRBD1. This CDR3 is 14 amino acids long. Germline V gene lookup returns CDR1 MDHEN and CDR2 SYDVKM. V was clipped by 1 base and J by 6 bases; unmatched bases: 5. Complete variable domain (other parts from reference TRBV28 and TRBJ2-7): DVKVTQSSRYLVKRTGEKVFLECVQDMDHENMFWYRQDPGLGLRLIYFSYDVKMKEKGDIPEGYSVSREKKERFSLILESASTNQTSMYLCASSLSQGAGEQYFGPGTRLTVT.

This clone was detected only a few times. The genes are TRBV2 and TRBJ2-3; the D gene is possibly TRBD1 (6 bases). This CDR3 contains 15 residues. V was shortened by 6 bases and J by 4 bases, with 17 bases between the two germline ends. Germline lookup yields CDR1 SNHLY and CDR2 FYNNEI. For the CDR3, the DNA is TGTGCCAGCAGGGGCCCTAGGGACAAGGCAGATACGCAGTATTTT. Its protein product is CASRGPRDKADTQYF.

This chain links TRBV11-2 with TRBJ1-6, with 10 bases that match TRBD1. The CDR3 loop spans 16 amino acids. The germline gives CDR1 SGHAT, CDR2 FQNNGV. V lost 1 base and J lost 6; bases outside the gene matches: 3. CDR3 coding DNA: TGTGCCAGCAGCTTAGGGGACAGGGGATCTAATTCACCCCTCCACTTT. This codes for CASSLGDRGSNSPLHF.